This entry describes one T cell receptor (beta chain). This clonotype has at least ten counts. This receptor's antigen is unknown. Per-base quality was not reported, and no clone a single base away is much larger than it. There are 15 amino acids in the CDR3, from cysteine to phenylalanine inclusive. Only the CDR3 part of the read is kept: 45 bases, read in frame from the first base. Unmatched junction bases come to 5, with V trimmed by 0 bases and J by 4 bases. This sample is part of a study of Graves' ophthalmopathy and Graves' hyperthyroidism (dated by TCRdb to 2016 to 2019). Looking at the study overall: Peripheral blood samples were taken at the time of initial diagnosis, before any treatment was given. To tell Graves' ophthalmopathy apart from Graves' hyperthyroidism, and to predict which patients would progress to ophthalmopathy, the study relied on TCR beta repertoire signatures. In total, around 130 blood samples were TCR-sequenced: around 42 ophthalmopathy, under 80 hyperthyroidism and 17 hyperthyroidism-to-ophthalmopathy patients. To explore V-J signatures distinguishing ophthalmopathy from hyperthyroidism, a discovery set of approximately 100 patients (fewer than 45 ophthalmopathy, over 55 stable hyperthyroidism) was enrolled. The independent validation cohort included under 20 hyperthyroidism patients plus 17 patients who later progressed from hyperthyroidism to ophthalmopathy. T-cell repertoires of thyroid tissue and blood were compared in several hyperthyroidism patients. Once sampling was done, hyperthyroidism patients were given methimazole at a starting dose of 30 mg daily, while ophthalmopathy patients were given high-dose intravenous methylprednisolone.

The ophthalmopathy patients had moderately to severely active disease, with a Clinical Activity Score of 3 or higher, a NOSPECS grade of 4 or higher, and a disease duration of less than 3 months. Patients with other autoimmune diseases, uncontrolled infections, pregnancy or lactation were excluded. Clinical symptoms, serum thyroxine, TRAb, thyroid ultrasound and orbital computed tomography formed the basis of the diagnosis. Using Ficoll-Paque density gradient centrifugation, PBMCs were isolated from 9 to 10 ml of fresh peripheral blood. Total RNA was extracted with Trizol reagent and quality-checked on an Agilent 2100 Bioanalyzer. The investigation overall reported the following: Most expanded thyroid clonotypes with frequency above 0.001 were also detected in blood, suggesting blood repertoires may reflect the thyroid immune response. In cross-validation, the 13-signature model distinguished ophthalmopathy from stable hyperthyroidism with less than 90% sensitivity and over 81% specificity, while in the test set the corresponding values were about 80% and 75%. In validation, the model predicted ophthalmopathy progression with about 70% sensitivity and around 72% specificity; 12 predicted patients were CT-confirmed with GO in a median of approximately 6.5 months. Sample size was not statistically predetermined, and group allocation was not concealed from the investigators.

For repertoire sequencing, the TCR beta CDR3 regions were amplified from RNA transcripts. The first round was an RT-PCR using HTBI primers with the Qiagen OneStep RT-PCR kit, and this first round was followed by a second-round multiplex PCR, then size selection and purification. Libraries were sequenced paired-end with 100 bp reads on an Illumina HiSeq2000. As for the original processing: SOAPnuke was used to process the reads, removing any read that contained adapters or uncalled bases, had a mean Phred below 15, or lacked an exact match to the constant primer or identifier. High-quality paired reads were merged with COPE v1.2.5. Each unique nucleotide sequence was defined as a clonotype, and clonotypes were aligned to IMGT TRB V, D and J references with MiTCR v1.1. The analysis was limited to V-J combinations with a frequency above 0.0001, which together covered approximately 99% of the repertoires. For each V-J combination, a TCR clonal expansion and chaos score was defined as the ratio of F50 clonal expansion to chaos observed in the TCRdist matrix. Welch's t-statistics and random forest were used to reduce features to about a dozen V-J combinations, which were fed into a naive Bayes classifier. Thyroid-blood repertoire similarity was quantified with the Morisita-Horn index. The public reads were reprocessed in TCRdb via fastp at Q25 and MiXCR, keeping in-frame beta chains. Every entry covers one CDR3 protein and lists the most common genes and DNA from its rows. The V and J calls and clone size are TCRdb's, not the authors'. The sample table lists 300,000 or so distinct CDR3 sequences, 17% of them with a count of one. Clones ranked in the top ten supply roughly an eighth of the sample.

This TCR was sampled from an adult man with Graves' ophthalmopathy. The sample taken for sequencing was peripheral blood. Rearrangement joined TRBV12-3 or TRBV12-4 to TRBJ1-2; the central 7 bases match TRBD1. The nucleotides are TGTGCCAGCAGTTTAGCAGGGGGCGAGAGCTATGGCTACACCTTC. It encodes CASSLAGGESYGYTF.